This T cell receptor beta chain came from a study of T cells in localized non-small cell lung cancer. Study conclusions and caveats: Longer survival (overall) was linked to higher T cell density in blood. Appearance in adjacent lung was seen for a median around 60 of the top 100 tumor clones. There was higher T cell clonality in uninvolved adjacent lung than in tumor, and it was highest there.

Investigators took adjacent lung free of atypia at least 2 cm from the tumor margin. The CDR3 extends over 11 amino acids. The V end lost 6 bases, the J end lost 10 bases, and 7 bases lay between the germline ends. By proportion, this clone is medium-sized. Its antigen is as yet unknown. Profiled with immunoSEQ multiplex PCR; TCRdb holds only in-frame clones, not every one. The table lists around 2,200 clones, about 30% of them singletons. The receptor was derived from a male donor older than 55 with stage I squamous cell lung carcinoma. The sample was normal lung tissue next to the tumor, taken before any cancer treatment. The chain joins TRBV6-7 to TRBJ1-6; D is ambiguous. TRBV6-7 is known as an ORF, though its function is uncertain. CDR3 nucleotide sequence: TGTGCCAGCAGAGATGACTCACCCCTCCACTTT. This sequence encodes CASRDDSPLHF.